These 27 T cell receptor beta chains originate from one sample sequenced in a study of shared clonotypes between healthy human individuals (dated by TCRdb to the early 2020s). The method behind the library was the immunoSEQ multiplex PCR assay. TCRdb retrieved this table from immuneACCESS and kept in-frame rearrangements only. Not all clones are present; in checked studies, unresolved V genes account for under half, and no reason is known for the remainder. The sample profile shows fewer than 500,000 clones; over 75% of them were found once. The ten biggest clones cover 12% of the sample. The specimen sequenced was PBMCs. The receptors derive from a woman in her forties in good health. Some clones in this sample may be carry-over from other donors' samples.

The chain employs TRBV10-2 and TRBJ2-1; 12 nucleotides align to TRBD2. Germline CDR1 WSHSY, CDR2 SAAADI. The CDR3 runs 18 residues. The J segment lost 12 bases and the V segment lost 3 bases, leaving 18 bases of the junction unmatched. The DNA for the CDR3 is TGCGCCAGCAGTGATCGGGCTAGCGGGAGGGTCCTAATACACGGGCAGTTCTTC. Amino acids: CASSDRASGRVLIHGQFF.

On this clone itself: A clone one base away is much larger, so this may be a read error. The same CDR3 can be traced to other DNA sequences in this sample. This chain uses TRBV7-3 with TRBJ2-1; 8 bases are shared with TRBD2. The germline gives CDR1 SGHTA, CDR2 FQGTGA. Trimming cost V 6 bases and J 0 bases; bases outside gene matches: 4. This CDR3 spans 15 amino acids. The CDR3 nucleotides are TGTGCCAGCAGTTTCAGCGGGAGCTCCTACAATGAGCAGTTCTTC. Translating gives CASSFSGSSYNEQFF.

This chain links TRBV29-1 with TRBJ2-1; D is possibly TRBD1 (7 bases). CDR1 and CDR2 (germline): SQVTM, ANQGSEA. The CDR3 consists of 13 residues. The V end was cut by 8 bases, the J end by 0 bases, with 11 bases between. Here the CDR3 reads CSTQGGSYNEQFF. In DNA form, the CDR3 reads TGCAGCACTCAGGGGGGCTCCTACAATGAGCAGTTCTTC.

The CDR3 spells CASSPVSGTTEAFF. Here the CDR3 DNA reads TGCGCCAGCAGCCCCGTTAGCGGGACAACTGAAGCTTTCTTT. This chain links TRBV5-1 with TRBJ1-1; D might be TRBD1 (6 bases). Looked up from germline, CDR1 is SGHRS and CDR2 is YFSETQ. V was trimmed by 4 bases and J by 5 bases, leaving 15 bases between them. The CDR3 is 14 residues long.

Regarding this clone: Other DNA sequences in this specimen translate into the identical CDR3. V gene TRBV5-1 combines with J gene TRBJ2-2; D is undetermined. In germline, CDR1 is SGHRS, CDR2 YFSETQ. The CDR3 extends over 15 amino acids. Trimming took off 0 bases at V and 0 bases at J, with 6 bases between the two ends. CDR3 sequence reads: CASSLGVANTGELFF. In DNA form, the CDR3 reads TGCGCCAGCAGCTTGGGGGTCGCGAACACCGGGGAGCTGTTTTTT.

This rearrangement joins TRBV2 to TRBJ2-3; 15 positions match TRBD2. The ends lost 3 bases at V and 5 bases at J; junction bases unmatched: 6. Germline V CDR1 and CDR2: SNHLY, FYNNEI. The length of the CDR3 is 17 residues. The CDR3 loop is CASSDGLAGGRVDTQYF. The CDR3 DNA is TGTGCCAGCAGTGACGGACTAGCGGGAGGGCGGGTAGATACGCAGTATTTT. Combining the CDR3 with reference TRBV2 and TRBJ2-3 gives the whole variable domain EPEVTQTPSHQVTQMGQEVILRCVPISNHLYFYWYRQILGQKVEFLVSFYNNEISEKSEIFDDQFSVERPDGSNFTLKIRSTKLEDSAMYFCASSDGLAGGRVDTQYFGPGTRLTVL.

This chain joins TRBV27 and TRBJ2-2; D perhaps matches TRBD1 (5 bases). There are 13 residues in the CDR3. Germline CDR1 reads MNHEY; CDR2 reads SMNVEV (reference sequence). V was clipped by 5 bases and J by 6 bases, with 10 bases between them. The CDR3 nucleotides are TGTGCCAGCAGTCCCAGGGTGGCCGGGGAGCTGTTTTTT. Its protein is CASSPRVAGELFF.

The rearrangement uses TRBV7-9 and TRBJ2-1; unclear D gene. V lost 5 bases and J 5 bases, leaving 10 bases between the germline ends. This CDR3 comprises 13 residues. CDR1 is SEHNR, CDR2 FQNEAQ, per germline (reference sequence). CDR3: CASSAEANNEQFF. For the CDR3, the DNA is TGTGCCAGCAGCGCCGAGGCCAACAATGAGCAGTTCTTC.

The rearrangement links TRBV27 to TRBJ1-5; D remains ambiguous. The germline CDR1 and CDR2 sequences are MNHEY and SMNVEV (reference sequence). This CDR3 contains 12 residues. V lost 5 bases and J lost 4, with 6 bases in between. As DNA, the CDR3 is TGTGCCAGCAGTAACCCTAATCAGCCCCAGCATTTT. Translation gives CASSNPNQPQHF.

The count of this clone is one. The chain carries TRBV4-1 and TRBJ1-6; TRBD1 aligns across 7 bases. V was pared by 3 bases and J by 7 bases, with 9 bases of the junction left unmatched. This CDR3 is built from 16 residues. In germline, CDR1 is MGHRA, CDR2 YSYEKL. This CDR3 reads CASSQPRDSRNSPLHF. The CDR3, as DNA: TGCGCCAGCAGCCAGCCCAGGGACAGCCGCAATTCACCCCTCCACTTT.

The CDR3 is CASGGYNYGYTF. The CDR3 nucleotides are TGTGCCAGCGGGGGATATAACTATGGCTACACCTTC. The J gene is TRBJ1-2, the V gene TRBV6-6; a possible D gene is TRBD1 (5 bases). V lost 8 bases to trimming and J lost 1 base, with 8 bases between them. Germline V gene sequence: CDR1 MNHNY, CDR2 SVGAGI (reference sequence). The CDR3 consists of 12 residues.

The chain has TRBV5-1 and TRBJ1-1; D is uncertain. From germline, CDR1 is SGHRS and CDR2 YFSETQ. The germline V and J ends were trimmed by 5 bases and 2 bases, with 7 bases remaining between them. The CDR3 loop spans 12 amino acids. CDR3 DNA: TGCGCCAGCAGGGAAATTAACACTGAAGCTTTCTTT. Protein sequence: CASREINTEAFF.

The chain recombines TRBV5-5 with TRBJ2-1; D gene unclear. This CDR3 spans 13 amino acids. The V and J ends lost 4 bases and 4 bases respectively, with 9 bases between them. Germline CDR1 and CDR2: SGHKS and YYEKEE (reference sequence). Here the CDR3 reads CASSRPGYNEQFF. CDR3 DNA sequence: TGTGCCAGCAGCCGCCCCGGTTACAATGAGCAGTTCTTC. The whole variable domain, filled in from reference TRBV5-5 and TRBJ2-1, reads DAGVTQSPTHLIKTRGQQVTLRCSPISGHKSVSWYQQVLGQGPQFIFQYYEKEERGRGNFPDRFSARQFPNYSSELNVNALLLGDSALYLCASSRPGYNEQFFGPGTRLTVL.

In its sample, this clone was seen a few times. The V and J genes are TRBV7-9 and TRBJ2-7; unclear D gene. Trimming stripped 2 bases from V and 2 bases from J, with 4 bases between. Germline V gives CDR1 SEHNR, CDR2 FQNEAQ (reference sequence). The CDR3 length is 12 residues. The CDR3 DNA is TGTGCCAGCAGCTTAACAGCCTACGAGCAGTACTTC. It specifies CASSLTAYEQYF.

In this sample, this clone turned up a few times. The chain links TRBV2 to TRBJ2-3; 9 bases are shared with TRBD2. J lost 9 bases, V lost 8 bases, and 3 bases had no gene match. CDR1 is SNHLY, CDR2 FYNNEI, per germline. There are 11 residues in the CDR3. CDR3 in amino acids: CASLSGSTQYF. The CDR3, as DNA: TGTGCCAGCCTTAGCGGGAGCACGCAGTATTTT.

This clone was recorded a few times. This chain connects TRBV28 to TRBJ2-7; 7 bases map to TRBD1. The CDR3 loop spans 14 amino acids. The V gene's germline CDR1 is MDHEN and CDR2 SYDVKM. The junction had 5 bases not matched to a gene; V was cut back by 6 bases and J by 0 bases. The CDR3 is CASRAGDSSYEQYF. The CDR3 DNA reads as TGTGCCAGCAGAGCCGGGGACAGCTCCTACGAGCAGTACTTC. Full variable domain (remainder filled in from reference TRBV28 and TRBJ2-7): DVKVTQSSRYLVKRTGEKVFLECVQDMDHENMFWYRQDPGLGLRLIYFSYDVKMKEKGDIPEGYSVSREKKERFSLILESASTNQTSMYLCASRAGDSSYEQYFGPGTRLTVT.

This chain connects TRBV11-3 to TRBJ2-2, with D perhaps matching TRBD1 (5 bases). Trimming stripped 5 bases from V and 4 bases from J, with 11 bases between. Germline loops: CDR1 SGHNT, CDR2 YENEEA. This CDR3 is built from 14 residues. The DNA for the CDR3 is TGTGCCAGCAGCACGACCAGGGCCACCGGGGAGCTGTTTTTT. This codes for CASSTTRATGELFF.

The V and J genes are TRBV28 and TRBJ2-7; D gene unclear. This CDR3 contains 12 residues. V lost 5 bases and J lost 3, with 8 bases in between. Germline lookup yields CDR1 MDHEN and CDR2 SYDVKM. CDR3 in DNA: TGTGCCAGCAGTGGTTTTGACTACGAGCAGTACTTC. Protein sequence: CASSGFDYEQYF.

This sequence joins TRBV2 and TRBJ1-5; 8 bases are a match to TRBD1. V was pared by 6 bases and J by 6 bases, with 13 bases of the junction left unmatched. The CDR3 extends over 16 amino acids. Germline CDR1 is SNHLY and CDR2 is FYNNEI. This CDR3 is CASRPGQGSRGQPQHF. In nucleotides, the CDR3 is TGTGCCAGCAGACCCGGACAGGGTTCAAGAGGTCAGCCCCAGCATTTT.

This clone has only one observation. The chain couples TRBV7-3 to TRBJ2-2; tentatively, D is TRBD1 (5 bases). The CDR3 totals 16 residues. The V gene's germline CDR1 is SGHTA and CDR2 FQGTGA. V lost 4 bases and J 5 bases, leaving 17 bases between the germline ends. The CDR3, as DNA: TGTGCCAGCAGCTCTAGGGGTGGAGTACCGACCGGGGAGCTGTTTTTT. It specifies CASSSRGGVPTGELFF.

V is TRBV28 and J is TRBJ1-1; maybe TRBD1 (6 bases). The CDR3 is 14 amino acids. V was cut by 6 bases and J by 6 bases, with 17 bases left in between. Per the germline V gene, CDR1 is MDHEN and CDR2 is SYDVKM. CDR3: CASRRTAAAAEAFF. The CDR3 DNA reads TGTGCCAGCAGAAGGACAGCCGCAGCGGCTGAAGCTTTCTTT.

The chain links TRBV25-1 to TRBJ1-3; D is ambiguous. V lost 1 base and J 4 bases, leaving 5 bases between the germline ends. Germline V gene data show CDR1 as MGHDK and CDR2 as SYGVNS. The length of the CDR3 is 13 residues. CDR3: CASSESAGNTIYF. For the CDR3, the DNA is TGTGCCAGCAGTGAATCGGCCGGAAACACCATATATTTT.

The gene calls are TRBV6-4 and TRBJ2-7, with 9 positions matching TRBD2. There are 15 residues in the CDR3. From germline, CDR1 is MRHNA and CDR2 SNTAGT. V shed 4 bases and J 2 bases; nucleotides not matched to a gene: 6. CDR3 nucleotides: TGTGCCAGCAGTGGTTGGACTAGCGCGGCCTACGAGCAGTACTTC. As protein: CASSGWTSAAYEQYF.

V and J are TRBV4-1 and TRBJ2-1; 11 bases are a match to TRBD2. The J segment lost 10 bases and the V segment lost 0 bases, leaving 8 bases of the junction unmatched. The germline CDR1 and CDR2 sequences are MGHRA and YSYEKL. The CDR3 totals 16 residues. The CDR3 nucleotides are TGCGCCAGCAGCCAAGATGGTAGCGGGAGGGCAAAGGAGCAGTTCTTC. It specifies CASSQDGSGRAKEQFF.

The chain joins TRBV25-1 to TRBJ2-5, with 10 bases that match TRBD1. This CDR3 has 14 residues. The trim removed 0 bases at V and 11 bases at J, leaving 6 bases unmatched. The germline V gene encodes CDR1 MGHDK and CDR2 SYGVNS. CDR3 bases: TGTGCCAGCAGTGAATACTGGGACAGGGGAGAGCAGTACTTC. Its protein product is CASSEYWDRGEQYF.

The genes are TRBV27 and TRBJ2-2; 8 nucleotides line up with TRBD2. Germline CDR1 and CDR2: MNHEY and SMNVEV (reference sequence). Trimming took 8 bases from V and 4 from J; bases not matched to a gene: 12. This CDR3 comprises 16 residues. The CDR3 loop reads CASRRGGREVTGELFF. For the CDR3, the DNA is TGTGCCAGCCGCCGGGGGGGGCGGGAGGTCACCGGGGAGCTGTTTTTT.

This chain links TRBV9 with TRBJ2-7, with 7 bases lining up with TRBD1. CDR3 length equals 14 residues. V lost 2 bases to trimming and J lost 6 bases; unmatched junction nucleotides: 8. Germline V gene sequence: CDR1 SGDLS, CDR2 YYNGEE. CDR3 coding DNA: TGTGCCAGCAGCGTTGACAGGGTTCAGGGCGAGCAGTACTTC. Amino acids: CASSVDRVQGEQYF.